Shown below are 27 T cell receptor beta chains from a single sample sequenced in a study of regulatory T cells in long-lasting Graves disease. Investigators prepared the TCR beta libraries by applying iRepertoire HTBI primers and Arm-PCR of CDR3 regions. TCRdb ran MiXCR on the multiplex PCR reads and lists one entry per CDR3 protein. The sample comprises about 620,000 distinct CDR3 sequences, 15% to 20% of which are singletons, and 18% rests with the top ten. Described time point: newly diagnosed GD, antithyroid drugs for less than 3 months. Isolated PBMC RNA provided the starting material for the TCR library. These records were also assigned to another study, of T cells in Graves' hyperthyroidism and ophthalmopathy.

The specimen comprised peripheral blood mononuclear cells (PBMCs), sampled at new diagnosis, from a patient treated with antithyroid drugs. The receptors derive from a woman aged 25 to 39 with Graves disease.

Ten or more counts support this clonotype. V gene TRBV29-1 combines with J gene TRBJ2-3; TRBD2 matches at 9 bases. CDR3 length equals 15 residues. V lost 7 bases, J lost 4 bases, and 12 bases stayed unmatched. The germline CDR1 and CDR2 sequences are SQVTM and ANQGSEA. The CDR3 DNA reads TGCAGCGCCTCCACTCCTAGCGGGAAGGCAGATACGCAGTATTTT. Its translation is CSASTPSGKADTQYF.

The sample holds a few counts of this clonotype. The CDR3 DNA sequence: TGTGCCATACAAGGGGGAGGTCAAGAGACCCAGTACTTC. Amino acid sequence: CAIQGGGQETQYF. V gene TRBV10-3 combines with J gene TRBJ2-5; either TRBD1 or TRBD2 may supply D (6 bases each). The germline V gene encodes CDR1 ENHRY and CDR2 SYGVKD. The V end lost 9 bases, the J end lost 2 bases, and 13 bases lay between the germline ends. This CDR3 is built from 13 residues.

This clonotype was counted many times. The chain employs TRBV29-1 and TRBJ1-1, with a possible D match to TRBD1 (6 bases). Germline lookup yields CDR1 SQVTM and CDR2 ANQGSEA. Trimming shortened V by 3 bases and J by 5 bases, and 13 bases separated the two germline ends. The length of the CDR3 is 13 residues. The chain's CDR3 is CSVDGGLLTEAFF. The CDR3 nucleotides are TGCAGCGTTGATGGGGGGCTCTTGACTGAAGCTTTCTTT.

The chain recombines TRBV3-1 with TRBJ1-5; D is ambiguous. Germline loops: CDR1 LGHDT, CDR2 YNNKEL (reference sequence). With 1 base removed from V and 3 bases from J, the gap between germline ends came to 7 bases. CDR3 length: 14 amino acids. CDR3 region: CASSQVGYNQPQHF. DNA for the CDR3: TGTGCCAGCAGCCAAGTAGGGTACAATCAGCCCCAGCATTTT.

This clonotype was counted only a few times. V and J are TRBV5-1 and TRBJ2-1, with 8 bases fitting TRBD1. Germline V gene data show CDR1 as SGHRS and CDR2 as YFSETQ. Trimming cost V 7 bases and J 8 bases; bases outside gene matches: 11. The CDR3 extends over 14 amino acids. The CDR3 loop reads CASGPGQGAHEQFF. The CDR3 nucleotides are TGCGCCAGCGGACCGGGGCAGGGGGCACATGAGCAGTTCTTC.

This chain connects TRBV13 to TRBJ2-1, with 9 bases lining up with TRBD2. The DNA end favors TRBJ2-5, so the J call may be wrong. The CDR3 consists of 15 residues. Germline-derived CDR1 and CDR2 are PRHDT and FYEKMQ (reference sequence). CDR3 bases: TGTGCCAGCAGCTTCTGGCGGGAGGGCCGCGAGACCCAGTACTTC. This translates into CASSFWREGRETQYF.

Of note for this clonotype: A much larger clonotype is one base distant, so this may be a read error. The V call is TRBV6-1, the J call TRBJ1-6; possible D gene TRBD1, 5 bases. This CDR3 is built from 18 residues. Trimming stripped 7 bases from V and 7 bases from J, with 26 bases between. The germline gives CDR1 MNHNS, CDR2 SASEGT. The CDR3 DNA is TGTGCCAGCACAGAGCGCCGGAGCGGGACCTTCAGGAATTCACCCCTCCACTTT. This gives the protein CASTERRSGTFRNSPLHF.

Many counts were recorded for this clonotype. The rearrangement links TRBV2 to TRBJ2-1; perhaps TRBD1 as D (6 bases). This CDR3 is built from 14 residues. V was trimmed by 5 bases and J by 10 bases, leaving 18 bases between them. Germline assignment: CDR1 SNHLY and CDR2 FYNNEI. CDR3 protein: CASSRGTGTTEQFF. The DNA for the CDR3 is TGTGCCAGCAGTCGAGGTACCGGGACAACCGAGCAGTTCTTC.

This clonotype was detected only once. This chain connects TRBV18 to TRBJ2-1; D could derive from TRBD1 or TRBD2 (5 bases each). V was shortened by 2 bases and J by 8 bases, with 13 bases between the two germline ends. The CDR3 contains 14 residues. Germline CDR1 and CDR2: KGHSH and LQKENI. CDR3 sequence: CASSPGSEGYEQFF. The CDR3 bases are TGTGCCAGCTCACCAGGATCAGAGGGGTATGAGCAGTTCTTC.

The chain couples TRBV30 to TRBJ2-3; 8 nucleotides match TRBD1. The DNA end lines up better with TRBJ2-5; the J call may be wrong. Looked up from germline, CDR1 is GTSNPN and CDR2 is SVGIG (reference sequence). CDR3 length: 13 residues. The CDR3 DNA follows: TGTGCCTGGAGCGCAGGGGGCGCGAAGACCCAGTACTTC. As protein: CAWSAGGAKTQYF.

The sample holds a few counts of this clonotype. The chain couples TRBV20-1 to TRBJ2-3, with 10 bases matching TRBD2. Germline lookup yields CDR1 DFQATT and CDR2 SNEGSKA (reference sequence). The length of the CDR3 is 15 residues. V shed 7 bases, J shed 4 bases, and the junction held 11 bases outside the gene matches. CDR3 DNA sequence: TGCAGTGGCCTGAGAGCTAGCGGGAGTCCAGATACGCAGTATTTT. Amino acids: CSGLRASGSPDTQYF.

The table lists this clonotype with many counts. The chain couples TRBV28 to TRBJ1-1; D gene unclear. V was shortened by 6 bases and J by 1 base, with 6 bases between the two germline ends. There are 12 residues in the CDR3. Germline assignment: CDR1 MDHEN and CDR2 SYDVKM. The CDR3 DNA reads TGTGCCAGCAGGGTCGGGAACACTGAAGCTTTCTTT. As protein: CASRVGNTEAFF.

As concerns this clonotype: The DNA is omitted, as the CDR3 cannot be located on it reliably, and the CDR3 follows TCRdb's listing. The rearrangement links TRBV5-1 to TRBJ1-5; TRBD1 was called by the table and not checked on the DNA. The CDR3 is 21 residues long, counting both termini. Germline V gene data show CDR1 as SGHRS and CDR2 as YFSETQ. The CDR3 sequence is CASKAGGLYEQYFGPGQPQHF.

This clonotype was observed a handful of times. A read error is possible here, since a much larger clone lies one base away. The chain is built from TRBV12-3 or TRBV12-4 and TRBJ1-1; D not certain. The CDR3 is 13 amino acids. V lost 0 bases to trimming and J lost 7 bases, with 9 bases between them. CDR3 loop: CASSLASGVEAFF. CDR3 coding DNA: TGTGCCAGCAGTTTAGCCAGCGGGGTTGAAGCTTTCTTT.

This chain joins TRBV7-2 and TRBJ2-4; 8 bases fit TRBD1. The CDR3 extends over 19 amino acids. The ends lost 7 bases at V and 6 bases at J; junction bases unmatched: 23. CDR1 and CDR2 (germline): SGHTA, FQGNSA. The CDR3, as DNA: TGTGCCAGCAACCTAGAGATAAAACCGGGACAGGAGGGGTTAAACATTCAGTACTTC. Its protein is CASNLEIKPGQEGLNIQYF. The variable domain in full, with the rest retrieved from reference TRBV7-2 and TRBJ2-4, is GAGVSQSPSNKVTEKGKDVELRCDPISGHTALYWYRQSLGQGLEFLIYFQGNSAPDKSGLPSDRFSAERTGGSVSTLTIQRTQQEDSAVYLCASNLEIKPGQEGLNIQYFGAGTRLSVL.

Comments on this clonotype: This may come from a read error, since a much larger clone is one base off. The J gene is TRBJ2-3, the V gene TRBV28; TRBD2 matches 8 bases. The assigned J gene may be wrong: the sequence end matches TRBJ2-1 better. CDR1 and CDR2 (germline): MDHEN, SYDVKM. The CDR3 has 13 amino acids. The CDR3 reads CASRPAGVVEQFF. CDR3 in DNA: TGTGCCAGTCGACCAGCGGGAGTGGTTGAGCAGTTCTTC.

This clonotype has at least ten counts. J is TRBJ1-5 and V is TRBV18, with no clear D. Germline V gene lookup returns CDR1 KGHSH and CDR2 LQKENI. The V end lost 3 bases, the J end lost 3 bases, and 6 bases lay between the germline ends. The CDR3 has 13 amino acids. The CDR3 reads CASSPTVNQPQHF. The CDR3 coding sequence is TGTGCCAGCTCACCGACGGTCAATCAGCCCCAGCATTTT.

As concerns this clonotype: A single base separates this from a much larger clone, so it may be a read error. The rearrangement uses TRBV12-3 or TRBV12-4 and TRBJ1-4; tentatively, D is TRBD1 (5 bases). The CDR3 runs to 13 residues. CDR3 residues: CASSLTANEKLVF. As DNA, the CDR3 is TGTGCCAGCAGTTTGACAGCTAATGAAAAACTGGTTTTT.

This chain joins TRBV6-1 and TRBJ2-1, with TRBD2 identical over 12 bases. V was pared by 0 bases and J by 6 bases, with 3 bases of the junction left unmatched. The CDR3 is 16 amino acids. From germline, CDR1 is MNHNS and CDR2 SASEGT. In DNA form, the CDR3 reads TGTGCCAGCAGTGAAGCGTCTAGCGGGAGGGGCAATGAGCAGTTCTTC. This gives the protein CASSEASSGRGNEQFF.

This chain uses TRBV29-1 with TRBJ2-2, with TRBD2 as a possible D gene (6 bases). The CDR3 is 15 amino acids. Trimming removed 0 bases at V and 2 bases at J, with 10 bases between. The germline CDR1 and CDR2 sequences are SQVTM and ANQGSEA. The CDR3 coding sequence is TGCAGCGTTGAAGATTTGGCGGGAAACACCGGGGAGCTGTTTTTT. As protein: CSVEDLAGNTGELFF.

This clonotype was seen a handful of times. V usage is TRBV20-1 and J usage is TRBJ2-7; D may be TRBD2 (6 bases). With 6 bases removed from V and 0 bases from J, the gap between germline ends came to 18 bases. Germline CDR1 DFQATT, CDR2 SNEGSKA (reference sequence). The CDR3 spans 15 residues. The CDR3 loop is CSARNMGGSSYEQYF. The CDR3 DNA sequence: TGCAGTGCCCGGAACATGGGGGGTAGCTCCTACGAGCAGTACTTC.

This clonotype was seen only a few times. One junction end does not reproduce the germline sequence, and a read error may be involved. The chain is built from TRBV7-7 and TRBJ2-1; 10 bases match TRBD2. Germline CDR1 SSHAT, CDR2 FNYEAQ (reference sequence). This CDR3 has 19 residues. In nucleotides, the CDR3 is TGTGCTAGCAGCTTACCCCTAGCGGGAGCACACCCTCGGTGCAATGAGCAGTTCTTC. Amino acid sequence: CASSLPLAGAHPRCNEQFF.

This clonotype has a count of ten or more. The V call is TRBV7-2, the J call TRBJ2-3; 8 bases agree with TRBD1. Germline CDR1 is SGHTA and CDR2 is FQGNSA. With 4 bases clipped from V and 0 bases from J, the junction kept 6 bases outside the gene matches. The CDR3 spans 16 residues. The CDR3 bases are TGTGCCAGCAGCTGGGAGACAGGGGCAAGCACAGATACGCAGTATTTT. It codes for CASSWETGASTDTQYF.

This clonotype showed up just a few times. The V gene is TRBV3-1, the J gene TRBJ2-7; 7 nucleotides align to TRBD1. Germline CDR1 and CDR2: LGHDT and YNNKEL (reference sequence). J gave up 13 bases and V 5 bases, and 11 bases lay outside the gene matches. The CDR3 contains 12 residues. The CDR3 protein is CASSFTRDSLYF. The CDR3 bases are TGTGCCAGCAGCTTCACCCGGGACAGTCTCTACTTC.

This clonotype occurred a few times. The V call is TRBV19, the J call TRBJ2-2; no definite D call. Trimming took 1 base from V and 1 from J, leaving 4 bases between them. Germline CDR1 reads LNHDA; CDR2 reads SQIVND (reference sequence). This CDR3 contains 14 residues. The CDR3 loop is CASSIVGNTGELFF. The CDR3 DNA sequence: TGTGCCAGTAGTATAGTCGGGAACACCGGGGAGCTGTTTTTT.

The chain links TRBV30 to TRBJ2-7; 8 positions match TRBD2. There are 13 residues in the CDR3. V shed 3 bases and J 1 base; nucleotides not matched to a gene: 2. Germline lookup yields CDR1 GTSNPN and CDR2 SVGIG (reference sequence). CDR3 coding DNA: TGTGCCTGGAGGACGGGGGGGTCCTACGAGCAGTACTTC. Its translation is CAWRTGGSYEQYF.

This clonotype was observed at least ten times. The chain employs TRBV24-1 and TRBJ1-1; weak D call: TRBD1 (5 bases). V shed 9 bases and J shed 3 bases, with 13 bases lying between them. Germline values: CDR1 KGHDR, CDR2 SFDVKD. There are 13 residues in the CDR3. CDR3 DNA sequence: TGTGCCACCCGCGCAGGGAAACACACTGAAGCTTTCTTT. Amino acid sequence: CATRAGKHTEAFF.